This T cell receptor (beta chain) was sequenced during a study of vaccination effects on CD4 cells after COVID-19. Looking at the study overall: It was with approximately 9.6 IU/ml IL-2 and around 10 ug/ml peptides that 1.5 million to 2 million PBMC per well were cultured. Study-level findings and limits: Convalescent patients were scarce in the study, and it lacked early post-infection timepoints.

About this clone: Its target is not known.

The repertoire was sequenced with immunoSEQ multiplex PCR; TCRdb's copy has only in-frame clones and lacks some. The table lists 70,000 to 85,000 clones, over 60% of them singletons. When ten to eleven days of culture had elapsed, CD4+ T cells were isolated. Sequenced material: CD4+ T cells from PBMCs cultured without peptide, taken before COVID-19 vaccination. The sequence derives from a human donor who received a COVID-19 vaccine.

In DNA form, the CDR3 reads TGTGCCAGCAGCCAACAGACAGGGATCCACACTGAAGCTTTCTTT. It is translated as CASSQQTGIHTEAFF. The gene calls are TRBV14 and TRBJ1-1; TRBD1 aligns across 7 bases. Trimming at V came to 2 bases and at J to 3 bases, leaving 6 bases not matched to a gene. The CDR3 has 15 residues. CDR1 SGHDN and CDR2 FVKESK come from the germline V gene.